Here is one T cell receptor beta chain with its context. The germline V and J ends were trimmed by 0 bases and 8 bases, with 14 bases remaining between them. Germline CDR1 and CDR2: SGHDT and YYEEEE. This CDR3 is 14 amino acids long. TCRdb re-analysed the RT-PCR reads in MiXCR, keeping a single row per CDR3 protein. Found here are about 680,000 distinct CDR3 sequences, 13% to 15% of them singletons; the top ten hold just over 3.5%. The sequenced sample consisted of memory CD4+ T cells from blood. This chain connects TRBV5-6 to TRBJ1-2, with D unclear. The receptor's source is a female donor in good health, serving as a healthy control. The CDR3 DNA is TGTGCCAGCAGCTTGGCCGGCGCCGGATGGGGCTACACCTTC. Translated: CASSLAGAGWGYTF.